This TCR beta chain was captured in a study of T cells in tumors after PD-1 blockade (dated by TCRdb to between 2017 and 2020). Regarding the study in general: Prior checkpoint blockade, systemic immunosuppressant use, and recent radiotherapy or other anti-cancer therapy within 4 weeks were grounds for patient exclusion. While on anti-PD-1 treatment, some of the patients also continued taking daily vismodegib 150 mg. Patients received pembrolizumab 200 mg every 3 weeks or cemiplimab 350 mg every 2 weeks. Paired single-cell RNA and TCR sequencing was performed on site-matched tumors from BCC or SCC patients before and after anti-PD-1 therapy. To compare clonotypes in blood versus tumor, bulk TCR sequencing was run on approximately 11 peripheral blood samples drawn from about five patients. On average, peripheral blood samples had more than 90,000 TCR templates (range roughly 22,000-260,000) and 36,536 unique clonotypes. RECIST version 1.1 was used to evaluate clinical response. What the research found in general, with its limitations: About 41% of tumor TCR clonotypes were found in blood, and some novel exhausted tumor clones appeared in pre-treatment blood, suggesting peripheral recruitment. The source of novel T cell clones was not identified and could include lymphoid organs or rare unexpanded clones within the tumor or its periphery.

A note on this clone: Its target antigen remains unknown. Base qualities are missing; no much larger clone stands one base away. In the same sample, other DNA sequences code for this CDR3.

The meaning of the sample's time point label: before anti-PD-1 therapy. For bulk TCRbeta sequencing, genomic DNA was extracted from tumor biopsies or peripheral blood, and input amounts ranged from 616 ng to 6,004 ng. Every patient had histologically proven advanced or metastatic basal or squamous cell carcinoma and was a poor candidate for surgical resection. Of the roughly 10 patients in the basal cell carcinoma cohort, 8 or 9 underwent bulk tumor TCR sequencing. Trimming takes 4 bases off V and 1 base off J; junction bases not matched to a gene: 11. As encoded in the germline V gene, CDR1 is SGHRS while CDR2 is YFSETQ. The CDR3 runs 18 amino acids, cysteine and phenylalanine included. Only the CDR3 part of the read is kept: 54 bases, read in frame from the first base. The immunoSEQ platform was used for deep TCRbeta sequencing. As for the original processing: Only productive rearrangements were exported from the immunoSEQ Analyzer for downstream analysis. T cell phenotypes were assigned to bulk TCRbeta clonotypes by matching to single-cell RNA+TCR-seq clones sharing the same TCRbeta sequence. Clone enrichment in tumor was computed as tumor frequency divided by PBMC frequency from bulk TCR sequencing. GLIPH was used to sort TCRs into specificity groups, which are clusters of distinct TCRs that likely recognize common antigens through shared CDR3 motifs. TCRdb provides this immuneACCESS table in a form limited to in-frame rearrangements. Some clones are lacking; in checked studies, under half of them reflect an unresolved V gene, and why the rest are absent is not known. Clonal size and the V and J genes are those of that table, whereas D and trimming came from the DNA. For this sample there are 32,000 or so clones; around 80% appear just once. Under 40% of the sample goes to the ten largest clones.

The origin of this receptor is a human donor with basal cell carcinoma. The source material was PBMCs, sampled before anti-PD-1 treatment. The rearrangement combines TRBV5-1 with TRBJ2-2; TRBD2 aligns with 9 central bases. CDR3 protein: CASSRILAGGMNTGELFF. The DNA is as follows: TGCGCCAGCAGCCGGATACTCGCGGGGGGGATGAACACCGGGGAGCTGTTTTTT.